A single sample gave rise to the 23 T cell receptor beta chains below, sequenced in a study of T cells after posttransplantation cyclophosphamide. Produced via immunoSEQ multiplex PCR; TCRdb's table is partial and in-frame only. The data contain some 7,100 clones, roughly four fifths of them singletons. A marrow graft followed busulfan-fludarabine conditioning, with cyclophosphamide on days +3 and +4. The specimen comprised CD4+ T cells sorted from blood, sampled 950 to 1,200 days after allogeneic stem cell transplant with posttransplant cyclophosphamide. Receptor source: a female patient aged 35 to 55 who received an allogeneic stem cell transplant from a related donor, was CMV-positive, and had no GVHD. Some of the T cells might come from the graft donor.

This chain connects TRBV6-5 to TRBJ2-5; 7 nucleotides align to TRBD1. Germline V CDR1 and CDR2: MNHEY, SVGAGI. V lost 5 bases, J lost 5 bases, and 11 bases stayed unmatched. The CDR3 loop spans 15 amino acids. For the CDR3, the DNA is TGTGCCAGCAGTCCCTCACAGGGGATAGGGGAGACCCAGTACTTC. Protein product: CASSPSQGIGETQYF.

The V gene is TRBV5-8, the J gene TRBJ1-6; D is undetermined. Germline-derived CDR1 and CDR2 are SGHTS and YDEGEE. The CDR3 contains 14 residues. Trimming cost V 3 bases and J 7 bases, with 11 bases left between them. The chain's CDR3 is CASSSRLLNSPLHF. CDR3 sequence (DNA): TGTGCCAGCAGCTCGAGACTCCTAAATTCACCCCTCCACTTT.

This clone was picked up one time. V usage is TRBV18 and J usage is TRBJ2-7; D is unresolved. The CDR3 covers 12 residues. V shed 2 bases and J shed 6 bases, with 8 bases lying between them. The germline gives CDR1 KGHSH, CDR2 LQKENI. The CDR3 nucleotides are TGTGCCAGCTCACCAGGGCAGTTCGAGCAGTACTTC. It yields the protein CASSPGQFEQYF.

The chain recombines TRBV19 with TRBJ2-3, with D maybe TRBD2 (7 bases). In germline, CDR1 is LNHDA, CDR2 SQIVND (reference sequence). CDR3 size: 13 residues. V gave up 6 bases and J gave up 5 bases, with 12 bases separating them. The CDR3 loop reads CASRGGARDTQYF. The CDR3 DNA reads as TGTGCCAGTAGAGGGGGGGCGCGAGATACGCAGTATTTT.

The chain joins TRBV7-2 to TRBJ2-7, with D perhaps TRBD2 (8 bases). V was trimmed by 2 bases and J by 0 bases, leaving 14 bases between them. Germline values: CDR1 SGHTA, CDR2 FQGNSA. This CDR3 is built from 16 residues. As DNA, the CDR3 is TGTGCCAGCAGCTTAAGGCGGGGGGACAGCTCCTACGAGCAGTACTTC. This translates into CASSLRRGDSSYEQYF. Using reference TRBV7-2 and TRBJ2-7 for the parts outside the CDR3, the full variable domain is GAGVSQSPSNKVTEKGKDVELRCDPISGHTALYWYRQSLGQGLEFLIYFQGNSAPDKSGLPSDRFSAERTGGSVSTLTIQRTQQEDSAVYLCASSLRRGDSSYEQYFGPGTRLTVT.

The chain uses TRBV27 and TRBJ2-2; D call uncertain. Deletions cut 5 bases from V and 8 bases from J, with 15 bases between. Germline values: CDR1 MNHEY, CDR2 SMNVEV (reference sequence). The CDR3 runs to 14 residues. CDR3 coding DNA: TGTGCCAGCAGTCTCCTGGGCTCCAAGGGGGAGCTGTTTTTT. This codes for CASSLLGSKGELFF.

The chain links TRBV2 to TRBJ1-5, with 7 bases identical to TRBD1. This CDR3 has 14 residues. In germline, CDR1 is SNHLY, CDR2 FYNNEI. The ends lost 6 bases at V and 0 bases at J; junction bases unmatched: 2. The chain's CDR3 is CASRGDSSNQPQHF. In DNA form, the CDR3 reads TGTGCCAGCAGAGGGGACAGTAGCAATCAGCCCCAGCATTTT.

The chain employs TRBV27 and TRBJ2-7; 7 nucleotides match TRBD1. Germline V gene data show CDR1 as MNHEY and CDR2 as SMNVEV (reference sequence). The CDR3 spans 13 residues. V lost 8 bases to trimming and J lost 3 bases; unmatched junction nucleotides: 7. The CDR3 loop is CASSRGSNYEQYF. CDR3 bases: TGTGCCAGCTCCAGGGGGTCTAACTACGAGCAGTACTTC.

The J gene is TRBJ2-7, the V gene TRBV19, with D possibly being TRBD1 (5 bases). The CDR3 is 15 residues long. V gave up 7 bases and J gave up 2 bases, with 18 bases separating them. Germline CDR1 and CDR2: LNHDA and SQIVND (reference sequence). CDR3 sequence reads: CASTSGRGPTYEQYF. The CDR3 coding sequence is TGTGCCAGTACCTCCGGTAGGGGCCCTACCTACGAGCAGTACTTC.

This clone was detected only once. V gene TRBV11-3 combines with J gene TRBJ2-7; 9 positions match TRBD2. Germline trimming cut 1 base from V and 6 bases from J; bases unmatched to any gene: 10. In germline, CDR1 is SGHNT, CDR2 YENEEA. This CDR3 is built from 16 residues. CDR3 sequence: CASSLVGTSSFGEQYF. The CDR3 bases are TGTGCCAGCAGCTTAGTAGGGACTAGCTCATTCGGCGAGCAGTACTTC.

The chain couples TRBV10-3 to TRBJ1-1; no definite D call. This CDR3 spans 16 amino acids. V was cut by 0 bases and J by 4 bases, with 15 bases left in between. The germline CDR1 and CDR2 sequences are ENHRY and SYGVKD. CDR3 loop: CAISESRVVTGTEAFF. CDR3 sequence (DNA): TGTGCCATCAGTGAGTCGCGGGTGGTCACGGGCACTGAAGCTTTCTTT.

The chain links TRBV19 to TRBJ2-5; tentatively, D is TRBD1 (5 bases). Germline values: CDR1 LNHDA, CDR2 SQIVND (reference sequence). V was cut by 7 bases and J by 1 base, with 16 bases left in between. The CDR3 extends over 15 amino acids. CDR3 sequence reads: CASNPGRTFQETQYF. Written as DNA, the CDR3 is TGTGCCAGTAACCCGGGCAGGACATTCCAAGAGACCCAGTACTTC.

This chain uses TRBV4-1 with TRBJ2-7; 9 bases align to TRBD1. The CDR3 consists of 14 residues. CDR1 is MGHRA, CDR2 YSYEKL, per germline. The trim removed 5 bases at V and 4 bases at J, leaving 6 bases unmatched. In nucleotides, the CDR3 is TGCGCCAGCAGCTCCGGGACAGGGAATTACGAGCAGTACTTC. It encodes CASSSGTGNYEQYF.

The genes are TRBV6-1 and TRBJ2-5; 11 bases align to TRBD1. V shed 6 bases, J shed 3 bases, and the junction held 3 bases outside the gene matches. This CDR3 has 14 residues. Germline V CDR1 and CDR2: MNHNS, SASEGT. The CDR3 region is CASSWDRGKETQYF. CDR3 DNA: TGTGCCAGCAGCTGGGACAGGGGGAAAGAGACCCAGTACTTC.

The chain recombines TRBV25-1 with TRBJ1-2; D not certain. Trimming shortened V by 4 bases and J by 4 bases, and 13 bases separated the two germline ends. The V gene's germline CDR1 is MGHDK and CDR2 SYGVNS. This CDR3 comprises 14 residues. The DNA of the CDR3 is TGTGCCAGCAGTGGAGGAGGTGGTGTCTATGGCTACACCTTC. It specifies CASSGGGGVYGYTF.

The rearrangement links TRBV7-8 to TRBJ2-7, with TRBD2 matching 15 bases. CDR1 SGHVS and CDR2 FQNEAQ come from the germline V gene. Trimming took 5 bases from V and 1 from J; bases not matched to a gene: 6. CDR3 length: 17 amino acids. The CDR3 nucleotides read TGTGCCAGCAGCCGGACTAGCGGGGGGGCTATTTCCTACGAGCAGTACTTC. Translation: CASSRTSGGAISYEQYF.

This clone was detected once. This chain links TRBV5-4 with TRBJ2-3; no reliable D call. CDR1 and CDR2 (germline): SGHNT, YYREEE (reference sequence). Trimming removed 0 bases at V and 4 bases at J, with 6 bases between. The CDR3 covers 13 residues. The CDR3 sequence is CASSLAYSDTQYF. For the CDR3, the DNA is TGTGCCAGCAGCTTGGCCTACTCAGATACGCAGTATTTT.

The chain couples TRBV7-2 to TRBJ2-3; 15 bases are a match to TRBD2. The CDR3 consists of 17 residues. Germline V CDR1 and CDR2: SGHTA, FQGNSA. Trimming removed 3 bases from V and 6 bases from J; junction bases left unmatched: 7. The CDR3 nucleotides are TGTGCCAGCAGCTTGGCGGGACTAGCGGGGGGAGGCGATACGCAGTATTTT. Translating it yields CASSLAGLAGGGDTQYF.

The gene calls are TRBV27 and TRBJ1-6; 9 bases align to TRBD1. CDR3 length: 15 residues. Germline V gives CDR1 MNHEY, CDR2 SMNVEV (reference sequence). V dropped 7 bases and J dropped 9; count of bases not matched to a gene: 10. In DNA, the CDR3 is TGTGCCAGCACCCCCAACAGGGGGCTTTTTTCACCCCTCCACTTT. Its protein product is CASTPNRGLFSPLHF.

The J gene is TRBJ1-4, the V gene TRBV2; D gene ambiguous. The germline V and J ends were trimmed by 7 bases and 7 bases, with 25 bases remaining between them. Per the germline V gene, CDR1 is SNHLY and CDR2 is FYNNEI. The CDR3 consists of 17 residues. CDR3 sequence: CASNLKSPLTGGEKLFF. Here the CDR3 DNA reads TGTGCCAGCAATCTCAAGAGCCCCCTGACGGGTGGTGAAAAACTGTTTTTT.

The CDR3, as DNA: TGTGCCAGCAGTGTTCTAAGGGGGAACACTGAAGCTTTCTTT. It yields the protein CASSVLRGNTEAFF. This sequence joins TRBV25-1 and TRBJ1-1; perhaps TRBD1 as D (5 bases). The CDR3 has 14 amino acids. Trimming took off 4 bases at V and 1 base at J, with 10 bases between the two ends. The germline V gene has CDR1 MGHDK and CDR2 SYGVNS.

Written as DNA, the CDR3 is TGTGCCAGCAGCCCTCTTGGGGGGAAGAGGGGCTATGGCTACACCTTC. This sequence encodes CASSPLGGKRGYGYTF. This chain links TRBV11-2 with TRBJ1-2, with D tentatively TRBD1 (5 bases). Trimming cost V 5 bases and J 4 bases, with 20 bases left between them. This CDR3 has 16 amino acids. The germline CDR1 and CDR2 sequences are SGHAT and FQNNGV.

The chain links TRBV28 to TRBJ1-2; D possibly corresponds to TRBD1 (6 bases). The CDR3 runs 15 residues. Trimming left V 6 bases short and J 2 bases short, with 16 bases between. In germline, CDR1 is MDHEN, CDR2 SYDVKM. The CDR3 protein is CASSFVGQLNYGYTF. CDR3 sequence (DNA): TGTGCCAGCAGCTTTGTAGGACAGTTAAACTATGGCTACACCTTC.